The 15 T cell receptor beta chains below come from one sample, sequenced in a study of CD8 T cells in Susac syndrome. RNA was extracted with the RNeasy kit, and a quantity of roughly 0.45 to 1 ug was reverse transcribed using random hexamers. TCRdb re-derived calls from the immunoSEQ multiplex PCR reads in MiXCR, one entry per CDR3 protein. The sample records 250,000 to 300,000 distinct CDR3 sequences, approximately 89% being singletons. The sample comprised CD8+ T cells from PBMCs. Source of these receptors: a human donor with multiple sclerosis.

V and J are TRBV30 and TRBJ2-7; D is perhaps TRBD1 or TRBD2 (6 bases each). Trimming left V 0 bases short and J 5 bases short, with 11 bases between. Germline V CDR1 and CDR2: GTSNPN, SVGIG (reference sequence). The length of the CDR3 is 13 residues. CDR3 region: CAWSVSGADEQYF. The CDR3 nucleotides are TGTGCCTGGAGTGTATCGGGGGCGGACGAGCAGTACTTC.

The chain employs TRBV7-2 and TRBJ2-3, with 8 positions matching TRBD2. The CDR3 length is 16 residues. Trimming removed 1 base from V and 3 bases from J; junction bases left unmatched: 6. The germline CDR1 and CDR2 sequences are SGHTA and FQGNSA. CDR3 loop: CASSLVAVAGTDTQYF. CDR3 nucleotide sequence: TGTGCCAGCAGCTTAGTTGCGGTAGCGGGAACAGATACGCAGTATTTT.

This clonotype is a singleton in its sample. The CDR3, as DNA: TGTGCCAGCGGGGGGTTGGCCCAGCATTTT. This translates into CASGGLAQHF. The V and J genes are TRBV6-1 and TRBJ1-5; D perhaps matches TRBD1 (5 bases). Trimming stripped 8 bases from V and 11 bases from J, with 10 bases between. Germline V gene lookup returns CDR1 MNHNS and CDR2 SASEGT. The CDR3 length is 10 residues.

This rearrangement joins TRBV19 to TRBJ2-1; D may be TRBD1 (6 bases). This CDR3 region has 13 residues. Germline loops: CDR1 LNHDA, CDR2 SQIVND (reference sequence). The V gene lost 7 bases and the J gene lost 8 bases, with 15 bases spanning the gap. CDR3 coding DNA: TGTGCCAGTACCACCACAGGGTTCGATGAGCAGTTCTTC. Its translation: CASTTTGFDEQFF.

This rearrangement joins TRBV7-9 to TRBJ1-6, with 11 bases that match TRBD1. CDR1 and CDR2 from the germline V gene are SEHNR and FQNEAQ (reference sequence). Unmatched junction bases numbered 5, after V lost 5 bases and J lost 8 bases. The CDR3 totals 15 residues. In DNA form, the CDR3 reads TGTGCCAGCAGCGAAGGACAGGGGGCTTATTCACCCCTCCACTTT. Residues: CASSEGQGAYSPLHF.

The V and J genes are TRBV15 and TRBJ1-1, with D possibly matching TRBD1 (5 bases). V was shortened by 0 bases and J by 4 bases, with 18 bases between the two germline ends. CDR3 size: 17 residues. Germline CDR1 LNHNV, CDR2 YYDKDF (reference sequence). CDR3 DNA: TGTGCCACCAGCAGAGATGGGGAGGGGTTAAATGCCACTGAAGCTTTCTTT. Its protein is CATSRDGEGLNATEAFF.

CDR3 residues: CATDSGGSQPQHF. In DNA, the CDR3 is TGTGCCACCGACTCAGGGGGAAGTCAGCCCCAGCATTTT. The V gene is TRBV19, the J gene TRBJ1-5; 7 nucleotides align to TRBD1. This CDR3 has 13 amino acids. The germline gives CDR1 LNHDA, CDR2 SQIVND (reference sequence). V lost 10 bases to trimming and J lost 6 bases; unmatched junction nucleotides: 9.

This sequence joins TRBV6-6 and TRBJ2-3, with 7 positions matching TRBD2. This CDR3 has 16 residues. The germline V gene encodes CDR1 MNHNY and CDR2 SVGAGI (reference sequence). V dropped 0 bases and J dropped 5; count of bases not matched to a gene: 8. The CDR3: CASSYSGGRAIDTQYF. DNA for the CDR3: TGTGCCAGCAGTTACTCGGGAGGGAGGGCGATAGATACGCAGTATTTT.

The chain links TRBV13 to TRBJ2-3, with 9 positions matching TRBD1. CDR3 length: 16 residues. V trimming: 5 bases; J trimming: 4 bases; junction bases outside the gene matches: 10. Germline assignment: CDR1 PRHDT and CDR2 FYEKMQ (reference sequence). CDR3 region: CASSALRDRVPDTQYF. In DNA form, the CDR3 reads TGTGCCAGCAGCGCCCTCCGGGACAGGGTCCCAGATACGCAGTATTTT.

This chain links TRBV28 with TRBJ1-6, with D perhaps TRBD1 (6 bases). Germline assignment: CDR1 MDHEN and CDR2 SYDVKM. The V end was cut by 10 bases, the J end by 8 bases, with 21 bases between. The CDR3 sequence is 15 residues long. CDR3 residues: CAIQRTGGGYSPLHF. DNA for the CDR3: TGTGCCATCCAACGAACAGGAGGGGGGTATTCACCCCTCCACTTT.

This clonotype was seen a single time. This chain uses TRBV24-1 with TRBJ1-5, with D hard to call. The V end lost 5 bases, the J end lost 7 bases, and 11 bases lay between the germline ends. The CDR3 loop spans 13 amino acids. In germline, CDR1 is KGHDR, CDR2 SFDVKD. The CDR3, as DNA: TGTGCCACCAGTGTTTCGGTTGGCCAGCCCCAGCATTTT. Its translation is CATSVSVGQPQHF.

The gene calls are TRBV5-1 and TRBJ2-2, with D maybe TRBD2 (6 bases). The V gene lost 4 bases and the J gene lost 0 bases, with 10 bases spanning the gap. The CDR3 is 15 residues long. CDR1 SGHRS and CDR2 YFSETQ come from the germline V gene. This CDR3 is CASSHGTANTGELFF. The CDR3 DNA sequence: TGCGCCAGCAGCCACGGGACTGCGAACACCGGGGAGCTGTTTTTT. Using reference TRBV5-1 and TRBJ2-2 for the parts outside the CDR3, the full variable domain is KAGVTQTPRYLIKTRGQQVTLSCSPISGHRSVSWYQQTPGQGLQFLFEYFSETQRNKGNFPGRFSGRQFSNSRSEMNVSTLELGDSALYLCASSHGTANTGELFFGEGSRLTVL.

The chain carries TRBV7-3 and TRBJ1-5; D gene uncertain. Per germline, CDR1 SGHTA and CDR2 FQGTGA. The V gene lost 2 bases and the J gene lost 1 base, with 9 bases spanning the gap. The CDR3 has 15 residues. In nucleotides, the CDR3 is TGTGCCAGCAGCTTACGTAAGCTGAGCAATCAGCCCCAGCATTTT. This encodes CASSLRKLSNQPQHF.

The rearrangement uses TRBV12-3 or TRBV12-4 and TRBJ2-5, with D perhaps given as TRBD1 or TRBD2 (6 bases each). Trimming shortened V by 6 bases and J by 5 bases, and 25 bases separated the two germline ends. The CDR3 has 17 residues. This CDR3 is CASRSGTGGRVGETQYF. The CDR3 bases are TGTGCCAGCAGATCCGGGACTGGGGGCAGGGTGGGGGAGACCCAGTACTTC.

V and J are TRBV29-1 and TRBJ2-1; 10 bases align to TRBD2. After removal of 6 bases from V and 6 bases from J, the junction contained 14 bases not matched to a gene. CDR1 SQVTM and CDR2 ANQGSEA come from the germline V gene. This CDR3 spans 16 amino acids. The CDR3 coding sequence is TGCAGCGTACTTCCGGTAGCTAGCGGGAGTATCAATGAGCAGTTCTTC. This codes for CSVLPVASGSINEQFF.